One sample yielded the 10 T cell receptor beta chains listed below, sequenced in a study of cytomegalovirus exposure and HLA in healthy donors. Primers included in the PCR were 60 Vbeta and 13 Jbeta primers. TCRdb's table, derived via immunoSEQ multiplex PCR, lists solely in-frame clones and lacks some. The data show 120,000 to 150,000 clones, about 75% seen once. Material: PBMCs. The receptors were sampled from a man in his sixties in good health and CMV-seronegative.

The chain joins TRBV19 to TRBJ2-5; 8 nucleotides agree with TRBD1. Germline CDR1 and CDR2: LNHDA and SQIVND (reference sequence). CDR3 size: 18 residues. V lost 1 base to trimming and J lost 0 bases; unmatched junction nucleotides: 10. The DNA for the CDR3 is TGTGCCAGTAGTATAGTCCTCCGGGACAGGTTCCACCAAGAGACCCAGTACTTC. Translation gives CASSIVLRDRFHQETQYF. The full variable domain, in which reference TRBV19 and TRBJ2-5 provide the parts outside the CDR3, is DGGITQSPKYLFRKEGQNVTLSCEQNLNHDAMYWYRQDPGQGLRLIYYSQIVNDFQKGDIAEGYSVSREKKESFPLTVTSAQKNPTAFYLCASSIVLRDRFHQETQYFGPGTRLLVL.

This clone was seen just once. The chain is built from TRBV10-3 and TRBJ2-2; weak D call: TRBD2 (5 bases). The CDR3 runs to 14 residues. Looked up from germline, CDR1 is ENHRY and CDR2 is SYGVKD. V shed 7 bases and J shed 2 bases, with 11 bases lying between them. The CDR3 DNA is TGTGCCATCATGGGAGAGATAAACACCGGGGAGCTGTTTTTT. Translation gives CAIMGEINTGELFF.

CDR3 sequence (DNA): TGTGCCAGCGGGGGCAGTCCTAGCAGGGTTGGGATTCAGTACTTC. Translation gives CASGGSPSRVGIQYF. The rearrangement uses TRBV6-1 and TRBJ2-4; TRBD1 might be the D (6 bases). The germline gives CDR1 MNHNS, CDR2 SASEGT. The V gene lost 8 bases and the J gene lost 10 bases, with 24 bases spanning the gap. This CDR3 is built from 15 residues.

This clone was recorded only once. The J gene is TRBJ1-1, the V gene TRBV5-4, with D perhaps matching TRBD1 (6 bases). Trimming left V 3 bases short and J 1 base short, with 10 bases between. Germline-derived CDR1 and CDR2 are SGHNT and YYREEE (reference sequence). This CDR3 is 14 amino acids long. CDR3 in amino acids: CASSSRTANTEAFF. The CDR3 DNA reads as TGTGCCAGCAGCTCACGGACAGCGAACACTGAAGCTTTCTTT.

The chain employs TRBV14 and TRBJ2-5; 11 nucleotides agree with TRBD2. Germline trimming cut 4 bases from V and 4 bases from J; bases unmatched to any gene: 14. Germline V gene lookup returns CDR1 SGHDN and CDR2 FVKESK. The CDR3 runs to 18 residues. The CDR3 region is CASSPLNPSGRNLETQYF. CDR3 coding DNA: TGTGCCAGCAGCCCACTAAACCCTAGCGGGAGGAATCTAGAGACCCAGTACTTC.

The genes are TRBV2 and TRBJ1-2, with 7 bases aligning to TRBD1. This CDR3 is built from 14 residues. Germline V gene lookup returns CDR1 SNHLY and CDR2 FYNNEI. With 6 bases clipped from V and 2 bases from J, the junction kept 6 bases outside the gene matches. The DNA of the CDR3 is TGTGCCAGCAGAGCCGGGACAGAGAACTATGGCTACACCTTC. This codes for CASRAGTENYGYTF.

This sequence joins TRBV28 and TRBJ2-5, with TRBD1 as a possible D gene (6 bases). Trimming took 5 bases from V and 7 from J, leaving 20 bases between them. There are 15 residues in the CDR3. Germline V gene data show CDR1 as MDHEN and CDR2 as SYDVKM. CDR3 coding DNA: TGTGCCAGCAGTGGCCGGGACAACGGTCTTGGGACCCAGTACTTC. Translation: CASSGRDNGLGTQYF.

This chain uses TRBV6-5 with TRBJ1-2, with 10 positions matching TRBD1. CDR1 is MNHEY, CDR2 SVGAGI, per germline. Losses at the gene ends were 8 bases for V and 8 bases for J; bases not matched to a gene: 14. The CDR3 length is 15 residues. Here the CDR3 reads CASQRFPGQGTGYTF. In DNA, the CDR3 is TGTGCCAGCCAGCGATTTCCGGGACAGGGGACGGGCTACACCTTC.

In its sample, this clone was seen a few times. The V call is TRBV28, the J call TRBJ2-1; tentatively, D is TRBD1 (5 bases). Germline lookup yields CDR1 MDHEN and CDR2 SYDVKM. The V gene lost 6 bases and the J gene lost 3 bases, with 12 bases spanning the gap. This CDR3 has 14 residues. In DNA, the CDR3 is TGTGCCAGCAGGGGGCAGGCCCTCTACAATGAGCAGTTCTTC. Translation gives CASRGQALYNEQFF.

This rearrangement joins TRBV6-1 to TRBJ1-5; D may be TRBD1 (5 bases). Looked up from germline, CDR1 is MNHNS and CDR2 is SASEGT. V was trimmed by 6 bases and J by 7 bases, leaving 16 bases between them. This CDR3 contains 14 residues. CDR3 residues: CASSPSGGQQPQHF. As DNA, the CDR3 is TGTGCCAGCAGCCCATCGGGGGGTCAACAGCCCCAGCATTTT.